The clone carrying this T cell receptor (beta chain) turned up a few times. Its cognate antigen is unknown. A J-beta primer mix and a sample-barcoded 5' primer were used in a second PCR of about 6 to 12 cycles. Every individual sample yielded 2.5 million or more paired-end reads (each containing CDR3). Via MiXCR, TCRdb re-called the 5' RACE reads, giving one row per CDR3 protein. The sample lists 1.5 million to 2 million distinct CDR3 sequences, about 39% occurring once. The CDR3 extends over 15 amino acids. The V end was cut by 1 base, the J end by 6 bases, with 12 bases between. Germline V gene lookup returns CDR1 LNHDA and CDR2 SQIVND (reference sequence). This sample is part of a study of blood T cells in healthy people across ages. Study overall: Roughly one uniquely barcoded beta molecule per two T cells was captured.

Study findings and constraints: One million T cells yielded diversity estimates that were considered underestimates.

This receptor was identified in a human donor in good health. The J gene is TRBJ2-2, the V gene TRBV19; D is uncertain. Sequenced sample: blood. The CDR3 DNA is TGTGCCAGTAGTATAGCCCCTGACTCGGCCGGGGAGCTGTTTTTT. This translates into CASSIAPDSAGELFF.